A selection of T cell receptor beta chains follows, all from one sample in a study of blood T cell repertoires in COVID-19. Measured with immunoSEQ multiplex PCR; TCRdb has only the in-frame clones, and not every one. The table records around 200,000 clones, 70% to 85% of them present only once. The sample taken for sequencing was peripheral blood. The receptors were sampled from a woman older than 75 with acute or convalescent COVID-19. Each CDR3 is given with its conserved first and last residue. The D gene is left open where the match is weak. Rows may omit the clone size; those that give it use once, few, many or a size class.

v_call	j_call	d_call	clone_size	cdr3_aa	cdr3_nt
TRBV4-2	TRBJ2-7	NA	NA	CASSQGLNEQYF	TGTGCCAGCAGCCAAGGACTGAACGAGCAGTACTTC
TRBV6-1	TRBJ2-7	TRBD2	NA	CASSEVDRTSYEQYF	TGTGCCAGCAGTGAAGTTGATAGGACTAGCTACGAGCAGTACTTC
TRBV9	TRBJ1-1	NA	NA	CASSLGGSTEAFF	TGTGCCAGCAGCCTGGGGGGGAGCACTGAAGCTTTCTTT
TRBV27	TRBJ1-5	NA	NA	CASSSRGVRNQPQHF	TGTGCCAGCAGTTCCAGGGGTGTTCGAAATCAGCCCCAGCATTTT
TRBV19	TRBJ2-3	TRBD2	NA	CASSSAGLEADTQYF	TGTGCCAGTAGTAGTGCGGGACTAGAGGCAGATACGCAGTATTTT
TRBV16	TRBJ1-1	TRBD1	once	CASSLRTGARAEAFF	TGTGCCAGCAGCCTACGGACAGGGGCGAGGGCTGAAGCTTTCTTT
TRBV7-8	TRBJ1-5	TRBD1	NA	CASSLLQGSRQPQHF	TGTGCCAGCAGCCTACTACAGGGGTCAAGGCAGCCCCAGCATTTT
TRBV7-3	TRBJ2-1	TRBD2	NA	CASSPPGLAGSSYNEQFF	TGTGCCAGCAGCCCCCCGGGACTAGCGGGAAGCTCCTACAATGAGCAGTTCTTC
TRBV10-3	TRBJ2-7	TRBD2	NA	CAISPSRENYEQYF	TGTGCCATCAGTCCTTCGCGGGAGAACTACGAGCAGTACTTC
TRBV11-3	TRBJ2-1	TRBD1	NA	CASSSGTGLYNEQFF	TGTGCCAGCAGCTCAGGGACAGGTTTATACAATGAGCAGTTCTTC
TRBV5-5	TRBJ2-7	NA	NA	CASSPFPGDTPYEQYF	TGTGCCAGCAGCCCCTTTCCCGGGGACACTCCCTACGAGCAGTACTTC
TRBV7-2	TRBJ2-7	NA	once	CASSSLRGYEQYF	TGTGCCAGCAGCTCTCTCAGGGGCTACGAGCAGTACTTC
TRBV7-2	TRBJ1-2	TRBD1	NA	CASTTLQGAYGYTF	TGTGCCAGCACAACCCTACAGGGGGCCTATGGCTACACCTTC
TRBV18	TRBJ1-1	NA	NA	CASSPPRQTEAFF	TGTGCCAGCTCACCTCCTAGACAGACTGAAGCTTTCTTT
TRBV7-9	TRBJ1-5	TRBD1	once	CASSRTGATNQPQHF	TGTGCCAGCAGCCGGACAGGGGCCACCAATCAGCCCCAGCATTTT
TRBV24-1	TRBJ2-3	TRBD2	NA	CATILLAGVNSTDTQYF	TGTGCCACCATTTTACTAGCGGGGGTAAACTCCACAGATACGCAGTATTTT
TRBV3-1/TRBV3-2	TRBJ2-1	TRBD2	once	CASSQSASGGNEQFF	TGTGCCAGCAGCCAATCTGCTAGCGGGGGTAATGAGCAGTTCTTC
TRBV6-6	TRBJ2-7	NA	once	CASSSGTNSYEQYF	TGTGCCAGCAGTTCCGGGACAAACTCCTACGAGCAGTACTTC
TRBV7-2	TRBJ2-1	NA	few	CASSLAELYNEQFF	TGTGCCAGCAGCTTAGCAGAACTGTACAATGAGCAGTTCTTC
TRBV7-2	TRBJ2-7	TRBD2	NA	CASSWTSGVAYEQYF	TGTGCCAGCAGCTGGACTAGCGGGGTGGCCTACGAGCAGTACTTC
TRBV7-2	TRBJ2-3	TRBD2	NA	CASSSRTSGRGKDTQYF	TGTGCCAGCAGCTCCAGGACTAGCGGGAGGGGCAAAGATACGCAGTATTTT
TRBV6-6	TRBJ1-1	TRBD1	NA	CASSYTDRGAFF	TGTGCCAGCAGTTACACAGACAGGGGAGCTTTCTTT
TRBV12-3/TRBV12-4	TRBJ1-2	TRBD1	NA	CARGDRGIYGYTF	TGTGCCAGAGGGGACAGGGGCATCTATGGCTACACCTTC
TRBV6-5	TRBJ1-2	TRBD1	NA	CVSSPTGDYGYTF	TGTGTCAGCAGTCCGACAGGGGACTATGGCTACACCTTC
TRBV9	TRBJ2-2	NA	NA	CASSVRGANTGELFF	TGTGCCAGCAGCGTACGCGGCGCGAACACCGGGGAGCTGTTTTTT
TRBV13	TRBJ2-5	TRBD1	NA	CASSLQRTGAQETQYF	TGTGCCAGCAGCTTACAACGGACAGGGGCCCAAGAGACCCAGTACTTC
TRBV3-1/TRBV3-2	TRBJ2-7	NA	NA	CASSQDFMTLGLEQYF	TGTGCCAGCAGCCAAGATTTTATGACACTAGGTCTCGAGCAGTACTTC
TRBV7-2	TRBJ1-5	NA	NA	CASSVQGQPQHF	TGTGCCAGCAGCGTGCAGGGTCAGCCCCAGCATTTT
TRBV12-2	TRBJ1-1	NA	NA	CASRLARCLAGVNTEAFF	TGTGCAAGTCGCTTAGCGAGGTGCTTGGCGGGGGTGAACACTGAAGCTTTCTTT